Listed below are T cell receptor beta chains from one sample, sequenced in a study of T cells in Graves' hyperthyroidism and ophthalmopathy. TCRdb ran MiXCR on the multiplex PCR reads and lists one entry per CDR3 protein. Counted here are around 300,000 distinct CDR3 sequences, approximately 21% occurring once; the ten biggest clones make up under 65%. Sequencing was performed on blood. The receptors shown here come from a man aged 30 to 45 with Graves' ophthalmopathy. The CDR3 runs from the conserved cysteine through the conserved F or W. D genes are given only for firm matches. Clone size is not always given. Where it is, it says once, few, many or a class for expanded clones.

V gene,D gene,clone size,J gene,CDR3 DNA,CDR3 protein
TRBV5-1,NA,few,TRBJ1-2,TGCGCCAGCAGCTTGGAAGGGATTCCTAACTATGGCTACACCTTC,CASSLEGIPNYGYTF
TRBV7-9,NA,many,TRBJ1-4,TGTGCCAGCAGCTTAGGCGGCGGAGGTAATGAAAAACTGTTTTTT,CASSLGGGGNEKLFF
TRBV27,NA,NA,TRBJ1-2,TGTGCCAGCAGTTTGTCAGTACAGCCAAACTATGGCTACACCTTC,CASSLSVQPNYGYTF
TRBV20-1,NA,many,TRBJ2-7,TGCAGTGCTAATCCCTTGGTGTACGAGCAGTACTTC,CSANPLVYEQYF
TRBV28,NA,NA,TRBJ2-7,TGTGCCAGCAGTTTGGAAACGTACGAGCAGTACTTC,CASSLETYEQYF
TRBV2,NA,NA,TRBJ2-2,TGTGCCAGCATGCAGAATACGAACACCGGGGAGCTGTTTTTT,CASMQNTNTGELFF
TRBV7-3,NA,NA,TRBJ2-2,TGTGCCAGCAGCCCTCGAGGGGTTTCCGGGGAGCTGTTTTTT,CASSPRGVSGELFF
TRBV18,NA,many,TRBJ2-7,TGTGCCAGCTCACCAACCAATTTGGGGGTCTACGAGCAGTACTTC,CASSPTNLGVYEQYF
TRBV28,NA,NA,TRBJ2-3,TGTGCCAGCAGTTTAAGGTCTTCAGATACGCAGTATTTT,CASSLRSSDTQYF
TRBV18,NA,NA,TRBJ2-3,TGTGCCAGCTCACCAATAGGATCAAGCACAGATACGCAGTATTTT,CASSPIGSSTDTQYF
TRBV7-2,TRBD2,NA,TRBJ2-7,TGTGCCAGCAGCTTAGGCTTAGCGGGAGGGCCATTCTTGTACGAGCAGTACTTC,CASSLGLAGGPFLYEQYF
TRBV24-1,NA,few,TRBJ2-1,TGTGCCACCAGTGGCAGGGCCTACTACAATGAGCAGTTCTTC,CATSGRAYYNEQFF
TRBV19,NA,NA,TRBJ1-1,TGTGCCAGTAGTGCTCGACAGCGTACCCTGAACACTGAAGCTTTCTTT,CASSARQRTLNTEAFF
TRBV7-2,TRBD2,few,TRBJ2-1,TGTGCCAGCAGCTTAGTGCTTAGCGGGAGGGCCGGTATTGAGCAGTTCTTC,CASSLVLSGRAGIEQFF
TRBV7-3,NA,few,TRBJ2-2,TGTGCCAGCAGCCCTAAGGGGACCGGGGAGCTGTTTTTT,CASSPKGTGELFF
TRBV2,TRBD2,few,TRBJ2-3,TGTGCCAGCAACCGTAGGGGTAGCGGGTCAGATACGCAGTATTTT,CASNRRGSGSDTQYF
TRBV29-1,TRBD2,few,TRBJ2-1,TGCAGCGTTGAAGATCGGGGCGCGGGAGCTTTATACAATGAGCAGTTCTTC,CSVEDRGAGALYNEQFF
TRBV7-8,NA,NA,TRBJ2-3,TGTGCCAGCAGCTTAGGGGTGGGCGATACGCAGTATTTT,CASSLGVGDTQYF
TRBV20-1,TRBD1,NA,TRBJ2-5,TGCAGTGCTAGAGTCTACAGGGGGGTCCAAGAGACCCAGTACTTC,CSARVYRGVQETQYF
TRBV19,TRBD1,NA,TRBJ1-1,TGTGCCAGTAGTCCTACAGGGGGCTGGAGCACTGAAGCTTTCTTT,CASSPTGGWSTEAFF
TRBV27,NA,NA,TRBJ2-7,TGTGCCAGCAGTTTCGGCGGAGTCAGCTCCTACGAGCAGTACTTC,CASSFGGVSSYEQYF
TRBV5-1,NA,few,TRBJ2-5,TGCGCCAGCAGTGGAGGGCCGGGAGAGACCCAGTACTTC,CASSGGPGETQYF
TRBV7-9,TRBD2,NA,TRBJ2-5,TGTGCCAGCAACCTTCACCAGAGCGGGGTGTCTGAAGAGACCCAGTACTTC,CASNLHQSGVSEETQYF
TRBV7-2,NA,many,TRBJ2-7,TGTGCCAGCAGCTTTGGGGGAGGCCGCATCGAGCAGTACTTC,CASSFGGGRIEQYF
TRBV20-1,NA,NA,TRBJ1-5,TGCAGTGCTAGAGATCCCGGGGCGGTTCAGCCCCAGCATTTT,CSARDPGAVQPQHF
TRBV6-1,TRBD2,few,TRBJ2-3,TGTGCCACTTCCCCGCAGGGACTAGCGGATACAGATACGCAGTATTTT,CATSPQGLADTDTQYF
TRBV7-6,NA,NA,TRBJ2-1,TGTGCTAGCAGCTTAGTTGTTGGGGAGGCTGAGCAGTTCTTC,CASSLVVGEAEQFF
TRBV7-9,NA,NA,TRBJ1-5,TGTGCCAGCGGGGGACCCAATCAGCCCCAGCATTTT,CASGGPNQPQHF
TRBV6-1,NA,few,TRBJ2-2,TGTGCCAGCAGTACCCGTGTGGGTAGCCCCACCGGGGAGCTGTTTTTT,CASSTRVGSPTGELFF
TRBV15,NA,few,TRBJ2-7,TGTGCCACCAGTAACGGCGTTGAGTACGAGCAGTACTTC,CATSNGVEYEQYF
TRBV19,TRBD1,NA,TRBJ2-4,TGTGCCAGTAGTTTCACCGGGACAGGTTACCAAAAAAACATTCAGTACTTC,CASSFTGTGYQKNIQYF
TRBV15,NA,few,TRBJ2-3,TGTGCCACCAGCAGAGCACGGGGGAGCCAGGCAGATACGCAGTATTTT,CATSRARGSQADTQYF
TRBV4-2,NA,NA,TRBJ2-1,TGTGCCAGCAGCCAAGGACAGGGTGTAGCGGCCTACAATGAGCAGTTCTTC,CASSQGQGVAAYNEQFF
TRBV7-3,TRBD2,many,TRBJ2-7,TGTGCCAGCAGCTTCGCTAGCGGGGCATACGAGCAGTACTTC,CASSFASGAYEQYF
TRBV6-1,TRBD1,many,TRBJ2-4,TGTGCCAGCAGTGATCGCACAGGGGGATCCAAAAACATTCAGTACTTC,CASSDRTGGSKNIQYF
TRBV7-2,NA,many,TRBJ2-1,TGTGCCAGCGGGAGGTTGGGGTACAATGAGCAGTTCTTC,CASGRLGYNEQFF
TRBV15,NA,NA,TRBJ1-1,TGTGCCACCAGCAGAGATTGGGCAGGGAACACTGAAGCTTTCTTT,CATSRDWAGNTEAFF
TRBV20-1,NA,NA,TRBJ1-1,TGCAGTGCCTCGGAGGGGGGACCCACTGAAGCTTTCTTT,CSASEGGPTEAFF
TRBV6-1,NA,few,TRBJ1-2,TGTGCCAGCAGTCCACTTGGCTCCGGCTATGGCTACACCTTC,CASSPLGSGYGYTF
TRBV6-5,TRBD1,NA,TRBJ2-1,TGTGCCAGCAGTTACTCCGGGACAGGGATAACCAATGAGCAGTTCTTC,CASSYSGTGITNEQFF
TRBV2,NA,many,TRBJ2-7,TGTGCCAGCATGAACTACGAGCAGTACTTC,CASMNYEQYF
TRBV12-3/TRBV12-4,TRBD2,NA,TRBJ2-1,TGTGCCAGCAGACCCATAGCGGGAGGGGTTGGAAATGAGCAGTTCTTC,CASRPIAGGVGNEQFF
TRBV18,TRBD1,many,TRBJ2-7,TGTGCCAGCTCACCAATGGCAGGGGGCTACGAGCAGTACTTC,CASSPMAGGYEQYF
TRBV14,NA,few,TRBJ2-1,TGTGCCAGCAGCCAACCCCGGCAGGTGCCGTACAATGAGCAGTTCTTC,CASSQPRQVPYNEQFF
TRBV2,NA,NA,TRBJ1-5,TGTGCCAGCAGTGACAGGGACAACAGTCAGCCCCAGCATTTT,CASSDRDNSQPQHF